Below are 24 T cell receptor beta chains sequenced from a single sample in a study of Ad26.COV2.S vaccination and SARS-CoV-2 variants. Produced via immunoSEQ multiplex PCR; TCRdb's table is partial and in-frame only. Of hundreds of thousands of clones listed, about 86% are singletons. The treatment here: roughly 19 received Ad26.COV2.S at low or high dose, single or two shots; several received placebo; per-sample allocation not given. Following the first vaccine or placebo injection, samples were taken on day 63. The sequencing used peripheral blood, collected in a trial of Ad26.COV2.S vaccine versus placebo. These receptors came from a person aged 18-65 years who received the Ad26.COV2.S COVID-19 vaccine or a placebo.

The V call is TRBV19, the J call TRBJ2-1; TRBD2 matches 8 bases. This CDR3 is 16 amino acids long. V gave up 6 bases and J gave up 1 base; unmatched junction bases: 8. Germline CDR1 is LNHDA and CDR2 is SQIVND (reference sequence). The DNA for the CDR3 is TGTGCCAGTAGACGGACGGGGGGGAATTCCTACAATGAGCAGTTCTTC. This encodes CASRRTGGNSYNEQFF.

The CDR3 reads CASSQDQGMDIQYF. For the CDR3, the DNA is TGTGCCAGCAGCCAAGATCAGGGTATGGACATTCAGTACTTC. The chain uses TRBV14 and TRBJ2-4; TRBD1 might be the D (5 bases). This CDR3 spans 14 amino acids. Trimming took off 0 bases at V and 8 bases at J, with 11 bases between the two ends. The V gene's germline CDR1 is SGHDN and CDR2 FVKESK. The full variable domain, in which reference TRBV14 and TRBJ2-4 provide the parts outside the CDR3, is EAGVTQFPSHSVIEKGQTVTLRCDPISGHDNLYWYRRVMGKEIKFLLHFVKESKQDESGMPNNRFLAERTGGTYSTLKVQPAELEDSGVYFCASSQDQGMDIQYFGAGTRLSVL.

The chain employs TRBV24-1 and TRBJ2-3, with TRBD2 identical over 12 bases. Germline V gives CDR1 KGHDR, CDR2 SFDVKD. Trimming took 4 bases from V and 3 from J; bases not matched to a gene: 7. CDR3 size: 17 residues. CDR3 loop: CATSEGGLAGRTDTQYF. CDR3 coding DNA: TGTGCCACCAGTGAGGGAGGACTAGCGGGACGAACAGATACGCAGTATTTT.

V and J are TRBV10-3 and TRBJ2-3; 13 bases align to TRBD2. The junction had 6 bases not matched to a gene; V was cut back by 2 bases and J by 4 bases. Germline V lookup: CDR1 ENHRY, CDR2 SYGVKD. The CDR3 totals 17 residues. CDR3 coding DNA: TGTGCCATCAGTGAGACTAGCGGGGGGGCCTTCCCAGATACGCAGTATTTT. Residues: CAISETSGGAFPDTQYF.

This clone was detected once. At one end the junction does not follow the germline gene, possibly because of a read error. The chain employs TRBV19 and TRBJ2-3; 9 bases line up with TRBD2. Germline CDR1 and CDR2: LNHDA and SQIVND (reference sequence). CDR3 length equals 14 residues. This CDR3 is CASRQGTSRDTQYF. The CDR3 DNA follows: TGTGCCAGTCGGCAAGGGACTAGCAGAGATACGCAGTATTTT.

The chain is built from TRBV5-1 and TRBJ1-6; a weak D match, TRBD1 (5 bases). Trimming shortened V by 6 bases and J by 0 bases, and 19 bases separated the two germline ends. The germline gives CDR1 SGHRS, CDR2 YFSETQ. This CDR3 has 18 residues. This CDR3 reads CASTWGSPISSYNSPLHF. The CDR3 DNA is TGCGCCAGCACCTGGGGGTCTCCCATCAGCTCCTATAATTCACCCCTCCACTTT.

This clone has more than one count but fewer than ten. The CDR3 is CASSRGAGSTYNEQFF. CDR3 DNA: TGTGCCAGCTCACGGGGAGCGGGATCGACCTACAATGAGCAGTTCTTC. The chain has TRBV18 and TRBJ2-1, with 7 bases matching TRBD2. V dropped 4 bases and J dropped 2; count of bases not matched to a gene: 8. Germline-derived CDR1 and CDR2 are KGHSH and LQKENI. There are 16 residues in the CDR3.

The CDR3 loop is CASSGGGNVDTQYF. CDR3 DNA: TGTGCCAGCAGTGGCGGGGGGAATGTCGATACGCAGTATTTT. V is TRBV2 and J is TRBJ2-3, with 8 positions matching TRBD2. Germline V gene data show CDR1 as SNHLY and CDR2 as FYNNEI. The CDR3 covers 14 residues. V was pared by 4 bases and J by 6 bases, with 6 bases of the junction left unmatched.

The rearrangement uses TRBV19 and TRBJ2-3; TRBD2 matches 12 bases. This CDR3 is 16 amino acids long. In germline, CDR1 is LNHDA, CDR2 SQIVND (reference sequence). V lost 5 bases, J lost 4 bases, and 7 bases stayed unmatched. The DNA of the CDR3 is TGTGCCAGTAGTGTCTCCGGGACTAGCGGGTCAGATACGCAGTATTTT. This encodes CASSVSGTSGSDTQYF.

The rearrangement uses TRBV19 and TRBJ2-3; 13 bases are shared with TRBD2. V was clipped by 7 bases and J by 2 bases; unmatched bases: 9. CDR3 size: 17 residues. The germline gives CDR1 LNHDA, CDR2 SQIVND (reference sequence). The CDR3 here is CASTITGTSGITDTQYF. The DNA for the CDR3 is TGTGCCAGTACGATAACCGGGACTAGCGGGATCACAGATACGCAGTATTTT. The full variable domain, completed using reference TRBV19 and TRBJ2-3, is DGGITQSPKYLFRKEGQNVTLSCEQNLNHDAMYWYRQDPGQGLRLIYYSQIVNDFQKGDIAEGYSVSREKKESFPLTVTSAQKNPTAFYLCASTITGTSGITDTQYFGPGTRLTVL.

The J gene is TRBJ2-3, the V gene TRBV7-2; perhaps TRBD2 as D (5 bases). V was clipped by 5 bases and J by 1 base, with 7 bases between them. The germline V gene has CDR1 SGHTA and CDR2 FQGNSA. The CDR3 runs 13 residues. CDR3 sequence (DNA): TGTGCCAGCAGCCGGCGGGGCACAGATACGCAGTATTTT. As protein: CASSRRGTDTQYF.

The V call is TRBV18, the J call TRBJ2-7, with 7 bases matching TRBD1. Germline-derived CDR1 and CDR2 are KGHSH and LQKENI. This CDR3 has 16 residues. V was clipped by 6 bases and J by 2 bases; unmatched bases: 13. CDR3 DNA: TGTGCCAGCTCGCCTTCGGGACAGAGCCTCCCCTACGAGCAGTACTTC. Its translation: CASSPSGQSLPYEQYF.

This chain links TRBV28 with TRBJ1-5; D unresolved. The V and J ends lost 1 base and 0 bases respectively, with 7 bases between them. Germline-derived CDR1 and CDR2 are MDHEN and SYDVKM. CDR3 length: 15 amino acids. The CDR3 region is CASSLYGYSNQPQHF. In DNA, the CDR3 is TGTGCCAGCAGTTTATATGGTTATAGCAATCAGCCCCAGCATTTT.

The V call is TRBV9, the J call TRBJ2-3; D tentatively reads TRBD1 or TRBD2 (5 bases each). The ends were cut back, 4 bases at V and 1 base at J, with 19 bases in the middle. Germline V gives CDR1 SGDLS, CDR2 YYNGEE. CDR3 length equals 17 residues. The CDR3 coding sequence is TGTGCCAGCAGCACACGCGGACAACCGAGGGGCACAGATACGCAGTATTTT. It translates to CASSTRGQPRGTDTQYF.

This chain links TRBV19 with TRBJ1-2; D ambiguous. In germline, CDR1 is LNHDA, CDR2 SQIVND (reference sequence). Trimming removed 2 bases from V and 1 base from J, with 5 bases in between. CDR3 length: 13 amino acids. CDR3 sequence: CASSIMSNYGYTF. CDR3 nucleotides: TGTGCCAGTAGTATAATGAGTAACTATGGCTACACCTTC.

This clone was counted once. V usage is TRBV4-3 and J usage is TRBJ2-7, with 12 bases that match TRBD1. The CDR3 runs 17 residues. Germline CDR1 LGHNA, CDR2 YSLEER. Trimming took 0 bases from V and 5 from J; bases not matched to a gene: 8. The CDR3 DNA reads as TGCGCCAGCAGCCAAGAGGTGTGGGACAGGGGGCAGAACGAGCAGTACTTC. It codes for CASSQEVWDRGQNEQYF.

The V and J genes are TRBV4-3 and TRBJ1-3; a possible D gene is TRBD1 (5 bases). The CDR3 length is 16 residues. Germline CDR1 is LGHNA and CDR2 is YSLEER. Trimming removed 0 bases at V and 3 bases at J, with 12 bases between. In DNA, the CDR3 is TGCGCCAGCAGCCAAGAGTGGGGGAACGATGGAAACACCATATATTTT. Translation: CASSQEWGNDGNTIYF.

The gene calls are TRBV7-8 and TRBJ1-4; the D is unclear. Trimming cost V 1 base and J 0 bases, with 9 bases left between them. There are 16 residues in the CDR3. CDR1 is SGHVS and CDR2 is FQNEAQ in the germline V gene. The CDR3 spells CASSLGQRTTNEKLFF. Written as DNA, the CDR3 is TGTGCCAGCAGCTTAGGTCAGAGGACAACTAATGAAAAACTGTTTTTT.

The chain joins TRBV3-1 (or the pseudogene TRBV3-2) to TRBJ2-1, with 8 bases aligning to TRBD1. V was pared by 2 bases and J by 12 bases, with 6 bases of the junction left unmatched. The CDR3 runs 13 residues. Germline loops: CDR1 LGHDT, CDR2 YNNKEL (reference sequence). CDR3 protein: CASSQRTGSVQFF. In nucleotides, the CDR3 is TGTGCCAGCAGCCAACGGACAGGGTCGGTGCAGTTCTTC.

The chain carries TRBV5-1 and TRBJ2-1; perhaps TRBD2 as D (5 bases). The CDR3 loop spans 15 amino acids. Germline-derived CDR1 and CDR2 are SGHRS and YFSETQ. Between the trimmed V and J ends, which lost 4 bases and 7 bases, there was a span of 18 bases. Here the CDR3 DNA reads TGCGCCAGCAGCCCCTCGTCGGTACGCGGGAATGAGCAGTTCTTC. The encoded protein is CASSPSSVRGNEQFF.

This clone was picked up one time. The chain uses TRBV28 and TRBJ2-4; TRBD1 aligns across 10 bases. Germline-derived CDR1 and CDR2 are MDHEN and SYDVKM. The CDR3 is made up of 15 amino acids. V gave up 6 bases and J gave up 0 bases; unmatched junction bases: 2. DNA for the CDR3: TGTGCCAGCAGGGGGACAGGGGAAGCCAAAAACATTCAGTACTTC. The encoded protein is CASRGTGEAKNIQYF.

V and J are TRBV28 and TRBJ2-1; D gene ambiguous. The CDR3 is made up of 13 amino acids. V shed 7 bases and J shed 3 bases, with 10 bases lying between them. The germline CDR1 and CDR2 sequences are MDHEN and SYDVKM. CDR3 in DNA: TGTGCCAGCAAGTTCCGGTACTACAATGAGCAGTTCTTC. Translating it yields CASKFRYYNEQFF.

The chain couples TRBV7-9 to TRBJ1-5; 9 nucleotides align to TRBD1. CDR1 and CDR2 from the germline V gene are SEHNR and FQNEAQ (reference sequence). V was pared by 5 bases and J by 2 bases, with 16 bases of the junction left unmatched. The CDR3 extends over 19 amino acids. CDR3 in amino acids: CASSPESGTGTHGNQPQHF. The CDR3 DNA follows: TGTGCCAGCAGCCCAGAGAGCGGGACAGGGACCCATGGCAATCAGCCCCAGCATTTT.

The V gene is TRBV13, the J gene TRBJ2-7; D unclear. Deletions cut 4 bases from V and 0 bases from J, with 4 bases between. Germline assignment: CDR1 PRHDT and CDR2 FYEKMQ (reference sequence). This CDR3 region has 12 residues. The CDR3 nucleotides are TGTGCCAGCAGCTCGACCTCCTACGAGCAGTACTTC. It encodes CASSSTSYEQYF.